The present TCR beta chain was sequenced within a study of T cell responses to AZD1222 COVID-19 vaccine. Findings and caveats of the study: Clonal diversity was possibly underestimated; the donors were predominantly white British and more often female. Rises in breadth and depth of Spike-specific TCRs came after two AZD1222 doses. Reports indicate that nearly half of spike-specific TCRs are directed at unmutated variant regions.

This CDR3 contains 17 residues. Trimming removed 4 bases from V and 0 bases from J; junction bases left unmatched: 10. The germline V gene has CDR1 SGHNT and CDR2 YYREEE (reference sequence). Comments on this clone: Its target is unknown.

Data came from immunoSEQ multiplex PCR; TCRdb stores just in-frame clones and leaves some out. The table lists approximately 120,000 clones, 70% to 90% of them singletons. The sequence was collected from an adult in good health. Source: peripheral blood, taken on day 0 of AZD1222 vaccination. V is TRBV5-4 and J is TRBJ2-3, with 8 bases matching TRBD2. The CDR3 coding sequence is TGTGCCAGCAGCAAACCGGGACTAGAGTTTAGCACAGATACGCAGTATTTT. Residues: CASSKPGLEFSTDTQYF.